This is a list of T cell receptor beta chains from one sample in a study of T cell repertoires in cytomegalovirus infection. No antigen has been assigned to these receptors. Each CDR3 protein is one row after TCRdb ran MiXCR on the reads. The data show approximately 910,000 distinct CDR3 sequences, roughly 30% seen once. The sample in question was cultured CD8+ T cells from PBMCs, obtained from culture after CMV antigen stimulation. The receptors here all came from a human donor in good health (CMV status not recorded). Some clones in this sample may be carry-over from other donors' samples. CDR3s include the opening cysteine and the closing phenylalanine or tryptophan. The listing skips clone size in some rows; elsewhere it reads once, few, many or a size class.

CDR3 protein,V gene,clone size,J gene
CATSGTSGNNEQFF,TRBV6-2/TRBV6-3,-,TRBJ2-1
CASSSAGGRETQYF,TRBV6-5,many,TRBJ2-5
CASTPRTPTTNEKLFF,TRBV7-2,many,TRBJ1-4
CASSLGLRTEAFF,TRBV7-8,many,TRBJ1-1
CASSLWGSGGPEETQYF,TRBV7-2,few,TRBJ2-5
CSASFLAGGADTQYF,TRBV20-1,-,TRBJ2-3
CASTPTGYQPQHF,TRBV12-3/TRBV12-4,many,TRBJ1-5
CSARDGTGYEQYF,TRBV20-1,once,TRBJ2-7
CASSQARGTGNEQFF,TRBV11-3,few,TRBJ2-1
CASRLHTGELFF,TRBV5-4,-,TRBJ2-2
CASRQQGITEAFF,TRBV9,-,TRBJ1-1
CASSTDRRWNTEAFF,TRBV13,few,TRBJ1-1
CASSLNGGILSREQYF,TRBV7-2,many,TRBJ2-7
CASSPSGGRGEQFF,TRBV7-6,few,TRBJ2-1
CASSLSELAGGTGANVLTF,TRBV4-3,many,TRBJ2-6
CASSRSGTGNSPLHF,TRBV4-1,-,TRBJ1-6
CASTYSPGQENYGYTF,TRBV7-2,many,TRBJ1-2